The source of this T cell receptor (beta chain) is a study of OX40 agonist ivuxolimab in advanced cancers. Study context: At 0.01 to 10 mg/kg, ivuxolimab was administered intravenously to patients every 2 weeks. Prior checkpoint blockade (anti-PD-1, anti-PD-L1 or anti-CTLA-4) was permitted; less than 45% had it. General study findings and limits: The average count of expanded clones was higher among CD8+ T cells than among CD4+.

The method was immunoSEQ multiplex PCR; TCRdb's version includes in-frame clones alone and lacks a portion of them. The sample holds approximately 10,000 clones, roughly nine tenths seen once. CDR1 and CDR2 from the germline V gene are SGHNT and YYREEE (reference sequence). There are 13 residues in the CDR3. V lost 7 bases to trimming and J lost 7 bases, with 15 bases between them. As to this clone: Antigen unknown.

The chain couples TRBV5-4 to TRBJ2-1, with a possible D match to TRBD1 (7 bases). The sequence was collected from an adult with an advanced solid tumor such as melanoma, head and neck, liver or kidney cancer. The input for sequencing was CD4+ or CD8+ T cells sorted from blood, taken in a trial of the OX40 agonist ivuxolimab. CDR3 amino acids: CASGGGAGNEQFF. The DNA for the CDR3 is TGTGCCAGCGGAGGGGGCGCGGGGAATGAGCAGTTCTTC.